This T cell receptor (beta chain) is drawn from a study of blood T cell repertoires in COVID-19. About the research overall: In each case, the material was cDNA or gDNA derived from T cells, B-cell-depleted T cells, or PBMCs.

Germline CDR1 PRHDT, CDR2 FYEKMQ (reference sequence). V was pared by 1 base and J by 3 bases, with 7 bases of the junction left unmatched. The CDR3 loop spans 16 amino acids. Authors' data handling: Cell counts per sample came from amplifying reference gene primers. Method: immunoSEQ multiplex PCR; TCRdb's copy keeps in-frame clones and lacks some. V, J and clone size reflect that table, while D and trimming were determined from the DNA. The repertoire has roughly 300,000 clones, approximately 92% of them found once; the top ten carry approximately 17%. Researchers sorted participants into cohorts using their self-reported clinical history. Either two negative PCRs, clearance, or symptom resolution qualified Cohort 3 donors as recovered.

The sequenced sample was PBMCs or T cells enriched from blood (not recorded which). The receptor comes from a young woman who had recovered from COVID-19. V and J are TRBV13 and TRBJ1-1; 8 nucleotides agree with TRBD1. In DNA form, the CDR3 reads TGTGCCAGCAGCTTAGAGGCAGGGGGCCCGGACACTGAAGCTTTCTTT. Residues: CASSLEAGGPDTEAFF.